This TCR beta chain derives from a study of T cell responses to AZD1222 COVID-19 vaccine. The study's findings and limits: Mostly white British, mostly female donors; authors suggested clonal diversity may be underestimated. Just a handful of AZD1222 recipients were seropositive at baseline.

Comment on this clone: Antigen unknown.

Germline V lookup: CDR1 MNHEY, CDR2 SVGAGI. The CDR3 extends over 14 amino acids. V lost 2 bases and J lost 3, with 10 bases in between. Method: immunoSEQ multiplex PCR; TCRdb's copy keeps in-frame clones and lacks some. The sample consists of some 100,000 clones, over 75% of them appearing once. The specimen was peripheral blood, collected on day 0 of AZD1222 vaccination. This receptor was obtained from an adult in good health. The chain is built from TRBV6-5 and TRBJ1-1; D is uncertain. The CDR3 region is CASSYTIPYTEAFF. The CDR3, as DNA: TGTGCCAGCAGTTACACCATACCCTACACTGAAGCTTTCTTT.